Reported below is one TCR beta chain. It has no known antigen specificity. Base quality data are lacking; no much larger clone is found one base away. The library was made by the immunoSEQ multiplex PCR assay. TCRdb obtained this table from immuneACCESS and retained in-frame rearrangements with V and J assigned. These tables miss some clones; where compared with another copy, unresolved V genes account for less than half of the shortfall, and the remainder is unexplained. The sample contains around 150,000 clones, 70% to 90% of them found a single time. The biggest ten clones account for 12% of the sample. This specimen comes from a study of control samples from healthy donors and cancer patients (dated by TCRdb to 2020 to 2021). V is cut by 2 bases and J by 0 bases, and the space between the germline ends is 4 bases. Measured from the cysteine to the phenylalanine, the CDR3 is 13 residues long. Only the CDR3 part of the read is kept: 39 bases, read in frame from the first base. CDR1 KGHSH and CDR2 LQKENI were looked up in the germline V gene.

This receptor was identified in a man aged 30-40 years in good health. Sequences were obtained from blood. Here the chain combines TRBV18 and TRBJ2-5, with no reliable assignment of the D segment. The DNA is TGTGCCAGCTCACCAGGGAACCAAGAGACCCAGTACTTC. Translation gives CASSPGNQETQYF.